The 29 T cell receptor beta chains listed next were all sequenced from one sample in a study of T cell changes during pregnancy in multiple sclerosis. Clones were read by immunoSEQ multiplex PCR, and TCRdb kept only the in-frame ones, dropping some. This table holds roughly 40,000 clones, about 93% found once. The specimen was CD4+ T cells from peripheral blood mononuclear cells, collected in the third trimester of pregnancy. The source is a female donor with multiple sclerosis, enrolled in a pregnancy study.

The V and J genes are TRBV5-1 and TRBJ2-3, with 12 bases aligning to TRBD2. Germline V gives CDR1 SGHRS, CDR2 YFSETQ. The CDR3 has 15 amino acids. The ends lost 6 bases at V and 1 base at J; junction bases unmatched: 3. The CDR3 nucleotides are TGCGCCAGCACTCCTAGCGGGAGGGGCACAGATACGCAGTATTTT. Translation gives CASTPSGRGTDTQYF.

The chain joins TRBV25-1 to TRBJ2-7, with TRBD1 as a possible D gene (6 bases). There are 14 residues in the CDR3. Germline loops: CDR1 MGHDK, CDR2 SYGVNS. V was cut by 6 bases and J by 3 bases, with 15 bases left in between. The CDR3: CASRQGPGDYEQYF. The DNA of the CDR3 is TGTGCCAGCAGACAGGGCCCTGGGGACTACGAGCAGTACTTC.

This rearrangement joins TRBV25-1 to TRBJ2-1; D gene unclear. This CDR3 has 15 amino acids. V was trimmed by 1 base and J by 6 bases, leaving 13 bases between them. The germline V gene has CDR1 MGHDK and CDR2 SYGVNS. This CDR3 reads CASSESKTAVNEQFF. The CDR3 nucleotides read TGTGCCAGCAGTGAATCGAAGACGGCGGTCAATGAGCAGTTCTTC.

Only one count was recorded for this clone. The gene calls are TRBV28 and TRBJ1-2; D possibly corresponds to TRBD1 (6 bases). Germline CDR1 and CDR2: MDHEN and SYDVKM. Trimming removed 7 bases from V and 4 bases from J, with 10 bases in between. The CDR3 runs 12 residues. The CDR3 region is CASKVQGYGYTF. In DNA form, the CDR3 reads TGTGCCAGCAAGGTACAGGGCTATGGCTACACCTTC.

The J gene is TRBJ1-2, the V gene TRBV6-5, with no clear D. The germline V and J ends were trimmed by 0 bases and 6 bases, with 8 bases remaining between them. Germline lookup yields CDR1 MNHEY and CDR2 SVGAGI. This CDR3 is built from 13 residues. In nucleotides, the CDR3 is TGTGCCAGCAGTTACTCTTTACGGGATGGCTACACCTTC. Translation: CASSYSLRDGYTF.

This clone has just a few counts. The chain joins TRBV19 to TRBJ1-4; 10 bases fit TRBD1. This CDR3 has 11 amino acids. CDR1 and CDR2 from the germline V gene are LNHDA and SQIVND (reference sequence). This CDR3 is CLTGGREKLFF. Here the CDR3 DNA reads TGTCTGACAGGGGGCAGGGAAAAACTGTTTTTT.

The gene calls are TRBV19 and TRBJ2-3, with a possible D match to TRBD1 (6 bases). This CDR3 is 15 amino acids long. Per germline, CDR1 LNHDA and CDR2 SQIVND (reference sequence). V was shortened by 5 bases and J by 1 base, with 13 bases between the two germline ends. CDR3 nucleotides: TGTGCCAGTAGTTACTCCAGGGGAGGCACAGATACGCAGTATTTT. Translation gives CASSYSRGGTDTQYF.

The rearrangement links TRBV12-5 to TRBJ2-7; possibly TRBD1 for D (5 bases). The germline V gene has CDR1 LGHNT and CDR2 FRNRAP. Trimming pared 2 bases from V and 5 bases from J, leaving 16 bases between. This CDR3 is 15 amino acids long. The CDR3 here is CASGLRGSLPDEQYF. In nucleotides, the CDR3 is TGTGCTAGTGGTTTGAGGGGATCCCTTCCCGACGAGCAGTACTTC.

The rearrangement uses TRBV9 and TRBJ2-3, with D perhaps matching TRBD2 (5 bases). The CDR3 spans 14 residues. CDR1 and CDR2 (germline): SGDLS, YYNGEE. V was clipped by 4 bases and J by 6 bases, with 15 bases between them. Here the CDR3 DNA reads TGTGCCAGCAGCACCCGGGATAGCTGGGATACGCAGTATTTT. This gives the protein CASSTRDSWDTQYF.

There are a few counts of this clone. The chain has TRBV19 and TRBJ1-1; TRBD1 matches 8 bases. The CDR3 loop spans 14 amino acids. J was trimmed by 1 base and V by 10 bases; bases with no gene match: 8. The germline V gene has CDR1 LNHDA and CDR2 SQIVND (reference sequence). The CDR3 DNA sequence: TGTGCCACCCAGGGGGCCCGGGGGAACACTGAAGCTTTCTTT. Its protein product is CATQGARGNTEAFF.

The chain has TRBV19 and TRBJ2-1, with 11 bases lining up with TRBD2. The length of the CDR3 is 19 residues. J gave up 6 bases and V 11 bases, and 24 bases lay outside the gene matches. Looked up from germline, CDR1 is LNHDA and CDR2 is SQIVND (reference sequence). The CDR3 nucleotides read TGTGCCGCGAGCACCAGGGGTAGCGGGAGGGGGTCCGGGATCAATGAGCAGTTCTTC. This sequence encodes CAASTRGSGRGSGINEQFF. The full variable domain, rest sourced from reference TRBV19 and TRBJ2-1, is DGGITQSPKYLFRKEGQNVTLSCEQNLNHDAMYWYRQDPGQGLRLIYYSQIVNDFQKGDIAEGYSVSREKKESFPLTVTSAQKNPTAFYLCAASTRGSGRGSGINEQFFGPGTRLTVL.

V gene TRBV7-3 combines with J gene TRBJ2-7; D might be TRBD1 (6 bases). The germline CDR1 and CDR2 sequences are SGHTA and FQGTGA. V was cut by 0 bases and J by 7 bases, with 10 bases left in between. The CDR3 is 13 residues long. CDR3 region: CASSLTSGTEQYF. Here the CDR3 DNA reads TGTGCCAGCAGCTTAACGAGTGGGACAGAGCAGTACTTC.

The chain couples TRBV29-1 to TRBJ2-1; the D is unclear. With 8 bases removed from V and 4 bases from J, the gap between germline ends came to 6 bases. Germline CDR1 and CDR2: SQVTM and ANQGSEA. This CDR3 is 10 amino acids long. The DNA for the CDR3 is TGCAGCACATTTTACAATGAGCAGTTCTTC. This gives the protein CSTFYNEQFF.

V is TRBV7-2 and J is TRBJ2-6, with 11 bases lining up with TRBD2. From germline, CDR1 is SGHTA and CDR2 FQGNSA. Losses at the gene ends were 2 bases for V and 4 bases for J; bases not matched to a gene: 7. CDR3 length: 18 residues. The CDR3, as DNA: TGTGCCAGCAGCTTAACTAGCGGGAGTAGGTGGGGGGCCAACGTCCTGACTTTC. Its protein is CASSLTSGSRWGANVLTF.

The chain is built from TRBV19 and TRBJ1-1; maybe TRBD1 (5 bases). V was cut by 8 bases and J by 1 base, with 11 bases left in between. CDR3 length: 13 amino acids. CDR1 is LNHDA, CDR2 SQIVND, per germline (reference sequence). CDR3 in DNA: TGTGCCAGTGGGGCGAGTACGAACACTGAAGCTTTCTTT. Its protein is CASGASTNTEAFF.

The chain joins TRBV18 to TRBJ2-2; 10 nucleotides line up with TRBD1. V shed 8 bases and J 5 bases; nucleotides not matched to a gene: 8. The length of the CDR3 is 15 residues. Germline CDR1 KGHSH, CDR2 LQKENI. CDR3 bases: TGTGCCAGCACCCAGGACAGGGGGAGGACCGGGGAGCTGTTTTTT. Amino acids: CASTQDRGRTGELFF.

The CDR3 protein is CASTGPGTGELFF. CDR3 DNA: TGTGCCAGCACCGGTCCGGGAACTGGGGAGCTGTTTTTT. The chain is built from TRBV2 and TRBJ2-2; D might be TRBD2 (5 bases). CDR1 and CDR2 from the germline V gene are SNHLY and FYNNEI. CDR3 size: 13 residues. V was pared by 7 bases and J by 8 bases, with 14 bases between.

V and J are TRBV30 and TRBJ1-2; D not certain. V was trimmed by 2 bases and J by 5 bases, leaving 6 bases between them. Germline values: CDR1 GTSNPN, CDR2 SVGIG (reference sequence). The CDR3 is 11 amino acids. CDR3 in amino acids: CAWSTSYGYTF. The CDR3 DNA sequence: TGTGCCTGGAGTACTTCTTATGGCTACACCTTC.

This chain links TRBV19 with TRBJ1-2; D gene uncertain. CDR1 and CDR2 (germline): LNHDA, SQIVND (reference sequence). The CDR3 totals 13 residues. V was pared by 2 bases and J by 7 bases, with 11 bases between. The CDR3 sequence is CASSISLQSGYTF. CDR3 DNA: TGTGCCAGTAGTATATCCTTACAGAGTGGCTACACCTTC. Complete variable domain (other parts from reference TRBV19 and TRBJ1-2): DGGITQSPKYLFRKEGQNVTLSCEQNLNHDAMYWYRQDPGQGLRLIYYSQIVNDFQKGDIAEGYSVSREKKESFPLTVTSAQKNPTAFYLCASSISLQSGYTFGSGTRLTVV.

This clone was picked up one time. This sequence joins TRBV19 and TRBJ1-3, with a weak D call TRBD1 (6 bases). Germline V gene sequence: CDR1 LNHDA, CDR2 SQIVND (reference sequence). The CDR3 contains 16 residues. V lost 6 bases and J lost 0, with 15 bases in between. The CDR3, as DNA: TGTGCCAGTAGCTCGGGACAAGTTATCTCTGGAAACACCATATATTTT. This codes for CASSSGQVISGNTIYF.

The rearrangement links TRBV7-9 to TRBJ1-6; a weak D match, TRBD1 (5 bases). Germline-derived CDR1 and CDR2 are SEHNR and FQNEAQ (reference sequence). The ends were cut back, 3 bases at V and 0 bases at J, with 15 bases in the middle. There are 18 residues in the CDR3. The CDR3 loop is CASSLVQGLSSYNSPLHF. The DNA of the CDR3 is TGTGCCAGCAGCTTGGTCCAGGGTCTAAGCTCCTATAATTCACCCCTCCACTTT.

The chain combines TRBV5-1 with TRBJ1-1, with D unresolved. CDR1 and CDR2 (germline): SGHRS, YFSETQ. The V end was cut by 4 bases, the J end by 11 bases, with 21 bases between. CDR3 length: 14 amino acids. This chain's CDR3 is CASSDLDVTSRAFF. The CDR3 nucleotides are TGCGCCAGCAGCGATCTCGATGTGACTAGTCGGGCTTTCTTT.

This CDR3 is CASRSDRARGYTF. CDR3 nucleotide sequence: TGTGCCAGCAGATCGGACAGGGCTCGGGGCTACACCTTC. The chain couples TRBV6-1 to TRBJ1-2; 8 positions match TRBD1. The germline V gene encodes CDR1 MNHNS and CDR2 SASEGT. This CDR3 spans 13 amino acids. V was clipped by 6 bases and J by 8 bases; unmatched bases: 8.

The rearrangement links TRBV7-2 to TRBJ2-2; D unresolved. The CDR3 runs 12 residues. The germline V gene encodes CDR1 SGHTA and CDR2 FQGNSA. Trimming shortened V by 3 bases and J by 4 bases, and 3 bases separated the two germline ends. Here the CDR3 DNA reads TGTGCCAGCAGCTTCAGCACCGGGGAGCTGTTTTTT. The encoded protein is CASSFSTGELFF.

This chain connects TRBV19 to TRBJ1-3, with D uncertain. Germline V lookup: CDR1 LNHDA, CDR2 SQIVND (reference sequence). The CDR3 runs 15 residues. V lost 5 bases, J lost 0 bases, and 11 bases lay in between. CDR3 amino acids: CASSAILISGNTIYF. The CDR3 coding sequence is TGTGCCAGTAGTGCGATACTTATCTCTGGAAACACCATATATTTT.

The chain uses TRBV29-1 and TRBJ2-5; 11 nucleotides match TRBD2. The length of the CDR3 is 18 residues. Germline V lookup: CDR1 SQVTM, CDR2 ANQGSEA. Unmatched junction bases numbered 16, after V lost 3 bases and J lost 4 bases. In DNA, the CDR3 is TGCAGCGTTGAGTCTATATCGCCGGGACTAGCGGCGCGAGAGACCCAGTACTTC. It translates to CSVESISPGLAARETQYF.

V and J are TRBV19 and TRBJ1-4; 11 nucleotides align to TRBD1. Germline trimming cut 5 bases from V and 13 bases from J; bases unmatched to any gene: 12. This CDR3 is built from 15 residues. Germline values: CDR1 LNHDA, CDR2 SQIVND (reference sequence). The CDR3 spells CASSSTDRGQRGLFF. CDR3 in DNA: TGTGCCAGTAGTTCCACGGACAGGGGGCAAAGAGGACTGTTTTTT.

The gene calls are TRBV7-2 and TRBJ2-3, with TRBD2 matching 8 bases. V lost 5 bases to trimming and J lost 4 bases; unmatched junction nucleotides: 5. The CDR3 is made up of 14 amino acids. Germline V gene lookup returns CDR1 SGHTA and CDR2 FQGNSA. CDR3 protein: CASSPGLASDTQYF. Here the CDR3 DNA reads TGTGCCAGCAGCCCCGGACTAGCTTCAGATACGCAGTATTTT.

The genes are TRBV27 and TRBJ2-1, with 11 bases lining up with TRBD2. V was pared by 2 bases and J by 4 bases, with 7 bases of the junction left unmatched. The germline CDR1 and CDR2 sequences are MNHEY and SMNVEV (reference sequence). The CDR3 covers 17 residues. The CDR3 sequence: CASSLAQGTSGYNEQFF. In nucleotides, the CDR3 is TGTGCCAGCAGTTTAGCCCAAGGGACTAGCGGATACAATGAGCAGTTCTTC.